Listed here are 10 T cell receptor beta chains from one sample, sequenced in a study of identical twins. TCRdb processed the 5' RACE reads anew with MiXCR; each CDR3 protein has one entry. This sample has hundreds of thousands of distinct CDR3 sequences; 5.5% to 7.5% occur once, and the top ten carry about 1.8%. The sample taken for sequencing was naive T cells sorted from blood. Receptor source: a man aged 18 to 30 in good health.

This clonotype was seen repeatedly, ten times or more. This chain joins TRBV3-1 and TRBJ1-1, with TRBD1 matching over 10 bases. The V gene end was trimmed by 4 bases and the J gene end by 8 bases; junction bases not matched to a gene: 7. The CDR3 loop spans 14 amino acids. Germline V gene data show CDR1 as LGHDT and CDR2 as YNNKEL (reference sequence). CDR3: CASSPSGQGGEAFF. As DNA, the CDR3 is TGTGCCAGCAGCCCCTCAGGACAGGGGGGAGAAGCTTTCTTT.

This sequence joins TRBV12-3 or TRBV12-4 and TRBJ1-6, with D perhaps TRBD1 (5 bases). V was clipped by 5 bases and J by 4 bases, with 9 bases between them. This CDR3 region has 14 residues. The CDR3 DNA sequence: TGTGCCAGCAGTCGGGCAGGGTATAATTCACCCCTCCACTTT. Amino acids: CASSRAGYNSPLHF.

This chain uses TRBV12-3 or TRBV12-4 with TRBJ2-3; no definite D call. CDR3 length: 13 amino acids. Trimming took 8 bases from V and 6 from J, leaving 15 bases between them. CDR3 sequence: CASGPRHEDTQYF. The CDR3 DNA sequence: TGTGCCAGCGGTCCTCGGCACGAGGATACGCAGTATTTT.

This clonotype was observed many times. The rearrangement links TRBV20-1 to TRBJ2-1; 9 nucleotides match TRBD2. The CDR3 is 14 amino acids. Germline V CDR1 and CDR2: DFQATT, SNEGSKA (reference sequence). The J segment lost 4 bases and the V segment lost 5 bases, leaving 6 bases of the junction unmatched. The CDR3: CSAGGRAFYNEQFF. In nucleotides, the CDR3 is TGCAGTGCTGGCGGGAGGGCCTTTTACAATGAGCAGTTCTTC.

The V and J genes are TRBV18 and TRBJ2-3, with TRBD1 matching 11 bases. The length of the CDR3 is 16 residues. Germline values: CDR1 KGHSH, CDR2 LQKENI. Unmatched junction bases numbered 5, after V lost 1 base and J lost 5 bases. Here the CDR3 DNA reads TGTGCCAGCTCACCACTTGGACAGGGGGCAGAAGATACGCAGTATTTT. Translated: CASSPLGQGAEDTQYF.

The CDR3 loop reads CASSRLAGGPFTDTQYF. The CDR3 bases are TGTGCCAGCAGTAGACTAGCGGGAGGGCCATTCACAGATACGCAGTATTTT. The gene calls are TRBV28 and TRBJ2-3; 14 bases are a match to TRBD2. This CDR3 is 17 amino acids long. The germline CDR1 and CDR2 sequences are MDHEN and SYDVKM. The trim removed 5 bases at V and 2 bases at J, leaving 6 bases unmatched.

Ten or more counts support this clonotype. J is TRBJ2-1 and V is TRBV5-6, with unresolved D. Germline-derived CDR1 and CDR2 are SGHDT and YYEEEE. V was cut by 5 bases and J by 4 bases, with 7 bases left in between. CDR3 length: 12 amino acids. The CDR3 DNA reads as TGTGCCAGCAGTCTTCGGTACAATGAGCAGTTCTTC. This encodes CASSLRYNEQFF.

This clonotype was seen a handful of times. CDR3 in amino acids: CASRARRTATYEQYV. CDR3 DNA sequence: TGTGCCAGCAGAGCGAGGAGGACAGCTACCTACGAGCAGTACGTC. The chain carries TRBV27 and TRBJ2-7; tentative D call: TRBD1 (6 bases). V dropped 6 bases and J dropped 2 bases, with 17 bases sitting between them. The CDR3 spans 15 residues. Per the germline V gene, CDR1 is MNHEY and CDR2 is SMNVEV (reference sequence).

This clonotype was seen a handful of times. The chain couples TRBV7-9 to TRBJ1-3; 7 bases are shared with TRBD1. The CDR3 spans 13 residues. Trimming took 11 bases from V and 3 from J; bases not matched to a gene: 7. Germline loops: CDR1 SEHNR, CDR2 FQNEAQ (reference sequence). The CDR3 nucleotides read TGTGCCGCACCGGGACAGATTGGAAACACCATATATTTT. This encodes CAAPGQIGNTIYF.

The genes are TRBV3-1 and TRBJ2-1; the match to TRBD2 covers 8 bases. After removal of 2 bases from V and 3 bases from J, the junction contained 3 bases not matched to a gene. The CDR3 is made up of 15 amino acids. Germline V gene lookup returns CDR1 LGHDT and CDR2 YNNKEL (reference sequence). The CDR3 protein is CASSQSGSVYNEQFF. CDR3 nucleotides: TGTGCCAGCAGCCAAAGCGGGAGTGTCTACAATGAGCAGTTCTTC.